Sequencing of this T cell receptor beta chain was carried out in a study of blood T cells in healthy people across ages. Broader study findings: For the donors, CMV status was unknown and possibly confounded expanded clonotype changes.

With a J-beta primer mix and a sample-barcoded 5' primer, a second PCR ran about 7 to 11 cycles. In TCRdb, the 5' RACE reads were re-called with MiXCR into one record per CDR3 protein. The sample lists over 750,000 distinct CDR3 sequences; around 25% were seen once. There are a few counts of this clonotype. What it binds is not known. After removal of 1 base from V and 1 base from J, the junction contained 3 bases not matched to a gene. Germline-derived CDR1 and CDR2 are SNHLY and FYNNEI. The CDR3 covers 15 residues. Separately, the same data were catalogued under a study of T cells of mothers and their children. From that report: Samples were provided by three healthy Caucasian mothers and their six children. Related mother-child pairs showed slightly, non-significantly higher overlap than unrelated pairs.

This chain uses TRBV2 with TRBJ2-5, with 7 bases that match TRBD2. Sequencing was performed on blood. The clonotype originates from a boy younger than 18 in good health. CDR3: CASSEETGGQETQYF. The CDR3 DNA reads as TGTGCCAGCAGTGAAGAAACGGGGGGCCAAGAGACCCAGTACTTC.